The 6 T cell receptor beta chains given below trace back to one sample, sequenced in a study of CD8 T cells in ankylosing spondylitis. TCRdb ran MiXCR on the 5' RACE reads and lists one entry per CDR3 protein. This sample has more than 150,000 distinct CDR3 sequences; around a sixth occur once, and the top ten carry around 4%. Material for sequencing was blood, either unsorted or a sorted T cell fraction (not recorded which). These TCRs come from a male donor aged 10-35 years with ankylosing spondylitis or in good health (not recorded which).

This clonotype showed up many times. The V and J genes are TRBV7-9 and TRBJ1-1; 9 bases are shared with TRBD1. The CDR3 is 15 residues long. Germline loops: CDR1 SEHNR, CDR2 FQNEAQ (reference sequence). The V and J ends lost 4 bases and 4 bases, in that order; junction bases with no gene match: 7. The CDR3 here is CASSSGQGRTTEAFF. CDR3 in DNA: TGTGCCAGCAGCTCGGGACAGGGAAGGACCACTGAAGCTTTCTTT.

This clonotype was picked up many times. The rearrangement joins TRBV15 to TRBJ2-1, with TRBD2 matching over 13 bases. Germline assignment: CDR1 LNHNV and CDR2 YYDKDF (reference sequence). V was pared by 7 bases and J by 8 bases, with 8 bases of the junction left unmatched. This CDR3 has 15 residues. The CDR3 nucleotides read TGTGCCACCACCCCGACTAGCGGGAGGATCGATGAGCAGTTCTTC. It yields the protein CATTPTSGRIDEQFF.

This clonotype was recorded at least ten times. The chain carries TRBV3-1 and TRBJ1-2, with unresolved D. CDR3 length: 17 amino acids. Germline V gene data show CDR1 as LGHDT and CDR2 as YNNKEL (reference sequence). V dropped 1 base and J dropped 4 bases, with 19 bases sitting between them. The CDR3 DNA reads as TGTGCCAGCAGCCAAGGGTTGTGGTTACGGCGGTCCTATGGCTACACCTTC. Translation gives CASSQGLWLRRSYGYTF.

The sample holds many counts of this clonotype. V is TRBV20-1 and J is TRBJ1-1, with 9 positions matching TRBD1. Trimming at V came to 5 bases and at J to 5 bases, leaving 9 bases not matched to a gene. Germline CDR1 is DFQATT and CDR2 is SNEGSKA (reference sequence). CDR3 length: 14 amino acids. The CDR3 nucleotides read TGCAGTGCTGGCTTAGGACAGGGGAGGACTGAAGCTTTCTTT. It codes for CSAGLGQGRTEAFF.

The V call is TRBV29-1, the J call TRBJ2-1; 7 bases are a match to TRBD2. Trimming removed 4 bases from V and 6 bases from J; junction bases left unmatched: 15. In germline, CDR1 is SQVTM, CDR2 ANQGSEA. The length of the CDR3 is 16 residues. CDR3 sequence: CSVGGGRGSVGNEQFF. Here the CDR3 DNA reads TGCAGCGTTGGGGGGGGGAGAGGTTCGGTCGGCAATGAGCAGTTCTTC.

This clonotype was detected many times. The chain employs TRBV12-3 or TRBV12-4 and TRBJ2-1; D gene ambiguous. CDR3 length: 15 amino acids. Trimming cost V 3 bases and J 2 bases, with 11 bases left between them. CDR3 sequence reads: CASSFGIQTYNEQFF. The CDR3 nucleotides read TGTGCCAGCAGTTTTGGGATTCAGACCTACAATGAGCAGTTCTTC.